These 24 T cell receptor beta chains originate from one sample sequenced in a study of T-cell reconstitution after alpha-beta-depleted transplantation in children. Unique molecular identifiers were incorporated when the TCRbeta library was constructed. TCRdb reprocessed the PCR reads with MiXCR, giving one entry per CDR3 protein. The sample contains more than 75,000 distinct CDR3 sequences, less than 25% of which appear only once. The specimen comprised PBMCs, sampled before TCRalphabeta/CD19-depleted stem cell transplant. These receptors all stem from a boy younger than 10 with acute lymphoblastic leukemia, due to receive a stem cell transplant.

This chain links TRBV6-6 with TRBJ2-1, with D perhaps matching TRBD1 (6 bases). The V gene's germline CDR1 is MNHNY and CDR2 SVGAGI (reference sequence). This CDR3 region has 13 residues. Trimming took off 2 bases at V and 9 bases at J, with 11 bases between the two ends. CDR3 amino acids: CASSYRQGIEQFF. The CDR3 nucleotides read TGTGCCAGCAGTTACAGGCAGGGGATTGAGCAGTTCTTC.

The V gene is TRBV20-1, the J gene TRBJ2-1; D assignment may be TRBD1 or TRBD2 (5 bases each). This CDR3 contains 17 residues. Between the trimmed V and J ends, which lost 3 bases and 8 bases, there was a span of 26 bases. Germline V CDR1 and CDR2: DFQATT, SNEGSKA (reference sequence). Here the CDR3 reads CSASPGADGGYGYEQFF. The CDR3 DNA reads TGCAGTGCTAGCCCCGGGGCGGACGGCGGCTACGGCTATGAGCAGTTCTTC.

This clonotype was counted only a few times. The rearrangement uses TRBV20-1 and TRBJ2-1; 8 nucleotides match TRBD2. CDR1 DFQATT and CDR2 SNEGSKA come from the germline V gene (reference sequence). The length of the CDR3 is 14 residues. V shed 8 bases, J shed 8 bases, and the junction held 14 bases outside the gene matches. The CDR3 is CSLTSSGTRDEQFF. The CDR3 DNA reads as TGCAGTCTAACCTCCTCCGGGACTAGAGATGAGCAGTTCTTC.

This clonotype was detected only a few times. The rearrangement joins TRBV20-1 to TRBJ2-1; D perhaps matches TRBD1 (5 bases). V was pared by 6 bases and J by 12 bases, with 21 bases between. This CDR3 contains 13 residues. The V gene's germline CDR1 is DFQATT and CDR2 SNEGSKA (reference sequence). This CDR3 is CSAPIGMGPGQFF. The CDR3 nucleotides read TGCAGTGCCCCCATCGGTATGGGGCCGGGGCAGTTCTTC.

The table lists this clonotype with a count of one. The chain recombines TRBV7-2 with TRBJ2-3; 9 bases are shared with TRBD2. Germline-derived CDR1 and CDR2 are SGHTA and FQGNSA. This CDR3 is 13 amino acids long. V trimming: 1 base; J trimming: 8 bases; junction bases outside the gene matches: 1. CDR3 nucleotide sequence: TGTGCCAGCAGCTTAGTAGCGGGAGCTACGCAGTATTTT. This translates into CASSLVAGATQYF.

This clonotype occurred many times. The chain carries TRBV7-8 and TRBJ2-5; D ambiguous. Germline V gives CDR1 SGHVS, CDR2 FQNEAQ. The CDR3 totals 14 residues. V shed 1 base and J shed 2 bases, with 8 bases lying between them. CDR3 amino acids: CASSLGLYQETQYF. DNA for the CDR3: TGTGCCAGCAGCTTAGGGCTTTATCAAGAGACCCAGTACTTC.

The chain joins TRBV5-6 to TRBJ2-4; no firm D call. There are 14 residues in the CDR3. Per the germline V gene, CDR1 is SGHDT and CDR2 is YYEEEE. V was cut by 4 bases and J by 1 base, with 9 bases left in between. In nucleotides, the CDR3 is TGTGCCAGCAGCCCCTTCGGGGCCAAAAACATTCAGTACTTC. Encoded protein: CASSPFGAKNIQYF.

This clonotype was observed a handful of times. The V and J genes are TRBV4-3 and TRBJ2-1; 9 bases align to TRBD1. With 1 base clipped from V and 8 bases from J, the junction kept 15 bases outside the gene matches. CDR1 and CDR2 from the germline V gene are LGHNA and YSLEER. The CDR3 runs to 18 residues. The CDR3 region is CASSQAPADRGIGDEQFF. As DNA, the CDR3 is TGCGCCAGCAGCCAAGCCCCAGCGGACAGGGGTATAGGAGATGAGCAGTTCTTC.

The sample holds many counts of this clonotype. The CDR3, as DNA: TGTGCCACCAGCAGACCTACTAGTGTCACCTACAATGAGCAGTTCTTC. This encodes CATSRPTSVTYNEQFF. The V and J genes are TRBV15 and TRBJ2-1; tentatively, D is TRBD2 (5 bases). The CDR3 is 16 residues long. The germline V gene encodes CDR1 LNHNV and CDR2 YYDKDF (reference sequence). V was cut by 2 bases and J by 2 bases, with 13 bases left in between.

This clonotype appeared a few times. The V gene is TRBV24-1, the J gene TRBJ2-3; maybe TRBD2 (5 bases). This CDR3 has 13 amino acids. In germline, CDR1 is KGHDR, CDR2 SFDVKD. Trimming took 8 bases from V and 3 from J, leaving 11 bases between them. The CDR3 sequence is CATKVPGTDTQYF. CDR3 DNA: TGTGCCACCAAGGTCCCGGGGACAGATACGCAGTATTTT.

This clonotype was detected only a few times. V is TRBV29-1 and J is TRBJ2-1, with a weak D call TRBD1 (6 bases). V was pared by 5 bases and J by 7 bases, with 9 bases between. CDR1 is SQVTM, CDR2 ANQGSEA, per germline. CDR3 size: 11 residues. This CDR3 reads CSVFRGNEQFF. Here the CDR3 DNA reads TGCAGCGTTTTTAGGGGGAATGAGCAGTTCTTC.

This chain connects TRBV4-2 to TRBJ2-1; perhaps TRBD2 as D (6 bases). The CDR3 is 16 residues long. CDR1 and CDR2 (germline): LGHNA, YNFKEQ. V dropped 0 bases and J dropped 4 bases, with 13 bases sitting between them. CDR3 protein: CASSQDGSGGYNEQFF. CDR3 DNA sequence: TGTGCCAGCAGCCAAGATGGGAGCGGAGGGTACAATGAGCAGTTCTTC.

This clonotype was seen only once. The CDR3 nucleotides read TGTGCCTGGGGCCCGGCTCTCACGGGTGAGCAGTTCTTC. Its translation is CAWGPALTGEQFF. The rearrangement links TRBV30 to TRBJ2-1; D call uncertain. The V and J ends lost 5 bases and 9 bases respectively, with 17 bases between them. Germline assignment: CDR1 GTSNPN and CDR2 SVGIG (reference sequence). The CDR3 spans 13 residues.

V gene TRBV7-3 combines with J gene TRBJ2-7; D possibly matches TRBD1 or TRBD2 (5 bases each). V was pared by 0 bases and J by 2 bases, with 8 bases between. Germline values: CDR1 SGHTA, CDR2 FQGTGA. The CDR3 is 14 residues long. The CDR3 sequence is CASSLTGDAYEQYF. In nucleotides, the CDR3 is TGTGCCAGCAGCTTAACAGGGGACGCCTACGAGCAGTACTTC.

The V call is TRBV12-3 or TRBV12-4, the J call TRBJ1-4; the D is unclear. The CDR3 consists of 16 residues. V shed 4 bases and J shed 0 bases, with 12 bases lying between them. CDR3: CASSSHSIATNEKLFF. For the CDR3, the DNA is TGTGCCAGCAGTTCCCATTCTATTGCAACTAATGAAAAACTGTTTTTT.

The V call is TRBV28, the J call TRBJ1-2, with no clear D. From germline, CDR1 is MDHEN and CDR2 SYDVKM. CDR3 size: 17 residues. Trimming removed 6 bases from V and 0 bases from J, with 20 bases in between. CDR3: CASSHGLRLRANYGYTF. CDR3 DNA: TGTGCCAGCAGCCACGGGTTAAGACTGAGAGCTAACTATGGCTACACCTTC.

Many counts were recorded for this clonotype. This chain joins TRBV28 and TRBJ1-2; D may be TRBD1 (6 bases). Trimming took 10 bases from V and 3 from J, leaving 15 bases between them. CDR3 length: 13 residues. The germline CDR1 and CDR2 sequences are MDHEN and SYDVKM. In DNA, the CDR3 is TGTGCCATCGGTACAGGGTACGACTATGGCTACACCTTC. It specifies CAIGTGYDYGYTF.

This clonotype showed up just a few times. This sequence joins TRBV7-9 and TRBJ2-1, with D possibly TRBD2 on 5 matching bases. V lost 5 bases, J lost 1 base, and 12 bases lay in between. Germline values: CDR1 SEHNR, CDR2 FQNEAQ (reference sequence). CDR3 length equals 15 residues. The CDR3 DNA follows: TGTGCCAGCAGCCTGGTTCTAGCATCCTACAATGAGCAGTTCTTC. Protein: CASSLVLASYNEQFF.

The rearrangement joins TRBV29-1 to TRBJ2-3, with TRBD2 matching over 9 bases. Germline assignment: CDR1 SQVTM and CDR2 ANQGSEA. This CDR3 is built from 15 residues. With 3 bases clipped from V and 5 bases from J, the junction kept 9 bases outside the gene matches. CDR3 sequence reads: CSVDTAGGPGDTQYF. CDR3 coding DNA: TGCAGCGTTGATACGGCGGGAGGGCCTGGAGATACGCAGTATTTT.

In its sample, this clonotype was seen once. The chain combines TRBV9 with TRBJ1-2; D gene unclear. The CDR3 has 15 amino acids. Trimming removed 0 bases from V and 2 bases from J, with 11 bases in between. CDR1 and CDR2 from the germline V gene are SGDLS and YYNGEE. The CDR3 here is CASSVVAAMNYGYTF. Here the CDR3 DNA reads TGTGCCAGCAGCGTAGTGGCAGCAATGAACTATGGCTACACCTTC.

The sample holds a few counts of this clonotype. The chain is built from TRBV5-1 and TRBJ1-4; D not resolved. The CDR3 has 13 residues. Trimming removed 4 bases from V and 7 bases from J, with 11 bases in between. Per germline, CDR1 SGHRS and CDR2 YFSETQ. DNA for the CDR3: TGCGCCAGCAGCCCCGTTGTCGCTGAAAAACTGTTTTTT. This sequence encodes CASSPVVAEKLFF. The whole variable domain, filled in from reference TRBV5-1 and TRBJ1-4, reads KAGVTQTPRYLIKTRGQQVTLSCSPISGHRSVSWYQQTPGQGLQFLFEYFSETQRNKGNFPGRFSGRQFSNSRSEMNVSTLELGDSALYLCASSPVVAEKLFFGSGTQLSVL.

This clonotype has a handful of counts. V is TRBV19 and J is TRBJ1-1; TRBD1 might be the D (6 bases). The CDR3 has 14 residues. V was clipped by 3 bases and J by 1 base, with 9 bases between them. Germline lookup yields CDR1 LNHDA and CDR2 SQIVND (reference sequence). CDR3 sequence (DNA): TGTGCCAGTAGTATTGGGGGGGCGAACACTGAAGCTTTCTTT. This codes for CASSIGGANTEAFF.

This chain links TRBV6-1 with TRBJ1-5; D gene uncertain. Trimming pared 3 bases from V and 4 bases from J, leaving 10 bases between. Germline lookup yields CDR1 MNHNS and CDR2 SASEGT. The CDR3 runs 14 residues. This CDR3 reads CASSDQTDNQPQHF. The DNA for the CDR3 is TGTGCCAGCAGTGACCAGACGGATAATCAGCCCCAGCATTTT.

On this clonotype itself: One end of the junction does not line up with germline, which may come from a read error. V and J are TRBV20-1 and TRBJ2-7, with D unclear. Germline V CDR1 and CDR2: DFQATT, SNEGSKA (reference sequence). The CDR3 has 14 residues. DNA for the CDR3: TGCAGTGCTAGATTCAGCCAAATGACCTACGCGCAGTACTTC. Amino acid sequence: CSARFSQMTYAQYF.